The clone carrying this T cell receptor beta chain turned up a few times. Its matching antigen is unknown. The data originate from a study of CD8 T cells in ankylosing spondylitis. Findings of the study overall: Several highly homologous variants made up a TCR beta motif that seemed to typify ankylosing spondylitis blood.

TCRdb ran MiXCR on the 5' RACE reads and lists one entry per CDR3 protein. The sample has about 750,000 distinct CDR3 sequences; under 20% are singletons. This CDR3 has 15 amino acids. Trimming removed 5 bases from V and 6 bases from J; junction bases left unmatched: 8. Germline V gene sequence: CDR1 MNHEY, CDR2 SMNVEV (reference sequence). The sample was blood, either unsorted or a sorted T cell fraction (not recorded which). J is TRBJ1-2 and V is TRBV27; 11 positions match TRBD1. This TCR was sampled from a male donor with ankylosing spondylitis. The CDR3 sequence: CASSTYRTGGNGYTF. DNA of the CDR3: TGTGCCAGCAGTACTTACCGGACAGGGGGCAATGGCTACACCTTC.